This entry concerns a single T cell receptor beta chain. This clonotype appeared many times. Its cognate antigen has yet to be identified. Nothing much larger sits one base from this clone, and base qualities are not available. Receptors were amplified or captured by 5' RACE. This sample was sequenced with a NextSeq 500. Unique molecular identifiers were attached to individual cDNA molecules in the TCR library protocol so that sequencing error and PCR bias could be corrected. TCR alpha and beta chains were both sequenced, and the abundances of alpha and beta sequences in each sample were closely correlated with each other. Regarding the original processing steps: Decombinator V4 was used to annotate the V gene, J gene and CDR3 of the TCR sequences. Expanded TCRs were defined as changing significantly between any two time points under a Poisson model with p below 0.0001. Abundances of TCRs were expressed as counts per million after normalisation to the total number of TCRs sequenced in each sample. VDJdb, accessed 1 November 2021, was searched for CMV, EBV and SARS-CoV-2 annotated TCRs, excluding TCRs annotated for multiple antigens. TCRdb reprocessing: public reads trimmed at Q25 with fastp, clones called with MiXCR, in-frame beta chains kept. For every CDR3 protein sequence, its rows merge into one entry that carries the most common genes and DNA. TCRdb assigned the V and J calls; the authors' analysis was not used. For this sample the table gives over 30,000 distinct CDR3 sequences, of which about 3.9% were detected only once. About 6% of the sample belongs to the ten largest clones.

This was a case-control study nested in a cohort of healthcare workers in London, UK, who had nasopharyngeal swab PCR tests and blood samples taken every week. Healthcare workers were enrolled in the week of the UK lockdown, from 23 to 31 March 2020, and were followed every week for up to about 16 weeks. These data come from a study of early T cells in non-severe SARS-CoV-2 infection (dated by TCRdb to the early 2020s). A note on the overall study: Because TCR sequencing relied on bulk RNA taken from unsorted whole blood, pairing of alpha and beta chains was not possible.

The paper's findings and limits, for the study overall: VDJdb matching was skewed toward anti-spike CD8 responses, so virus-specific expansions were likely underestimated and private and CD4 specificities were missed.

The sequenced sample consisted of whole blood. This TCR came from an adult who was a healthcare worker with PCR-confirmed SARS-CoV-2 infection or an uninfected control (not recorded which).

The CDR3 loop reads CAISEVEIDEQYF. The sequenced DNA: TGTGCCATCAGTGAGGTAGAAATAGACGAGCAGTACTTC. The rearrangement joined TRBV10-3 to TRBJ2-7, with no confidently assigned D gene. Taken from cysteine to phenylalanine, the CDR3 has 13 residues. Only the CDR3 DNA stays, 39 bases, in frame from base 1. CDR1 and CDR2 are drawn from the germline V gene: ENHRY, SYGVKD. A distance of 10 bases separates the germline ends of V and J, which lose 2 bases and 5 bases respectively.